The sequence of this TCR beta chain was determined in a study of cytomegalovirus exposure and HLA in healthy donors. Losses at the gene ends were 4 bases for V and 6 bases for J; bases not matched to a gene: 4. Germline lookup yields CDR1 SGHTA and CDR2 FQGNSA. The CDR3 is 14 residues long. This clone was recorded only once. Its target is unknown. General study points: Despite most TCR sequences being rare, some public TCRs occurred in many donors.

PCR amplification relied on 60 Vbeta primers (plus 13 Jbeta primers). Method: immunoSEQ multiplex PCR; TCRdb's copy keeps in-frame clones and lacks some. The data contain 150,000 to 200,000 clones, more than 70% of them singletons. The clonotype was recovered from a woman aged 35 to 49 in good health and CMV-seronegative. The V and J genes are TRBV7-2 and TRBJ2-7; TRBD1 matches 12 bases. The material sequenced was PBMCs. Written as DNA, the CDR3 is TGTGCCAGCAGCTCGCCGGGACAGGGGGCCGAGCAGTACTTC. Translating gives CASSSPGQGAEQYF.